The TCR beta chain described here comes from a study of blood T cell repertoires in COVID-19. The overall study: Some COVID-19 samples were acute and others convalescent; all came from the United States, Italy and Spain.

Germline V CDR1 and CDR2: SGHTA, FQGNSA. CDR3 length equals 15 residues. Trimming left V 5 bases short and J 4 bases short, with 15 bases between. Original processing methods: Amplifying reference gene primers gave estimates of nucleated cell counts. The protocol was immunoSEQ multiplex PCR, while the TCRdb copy is restricted to in-frame clones and leaves out a portion. The V and J calls and the clone size are those of that table, but D and trimming were determined from the DNA. The sample holds 200,000 to 250,000 clones, about 85% seen once. The TCR comes from a man aged 40-49 years with acute or convalescent COVID-19. The chain recombines TRBV7-2 with TRBJ1-3; D unclear. Sequencing input: peripheral blood. The CDR3 nucleotides are TGTGCCAGCAGCCCCGTCTACCCCAGGGGAAACACCATATATTTT. Protein product: CASSPVYPRGNTIYF. Full variable domain (remainder filled in from reference TRBV7-2 and TRBJ1-3): GAGVSQSPSNKVTEKGKDVELRCDPISGHTALYWYRQSLGQGLEFLIYFQGNSAPDKSGLPSDRFSAERTGGSVSTLTIQRTQQEDSAVYLCASSPVYPRGNTIYFGEGSWLTVV.